Listed here are 29 T cell receptor beta chains from one sample, sequenced in a study of T cells expressing NK-cell markers. TCRdb derives one entry per CDR3 protein from the 5' RACE reads, leaving out DNA. Here the sample table reports 300,000 to 500,000 distinct CDR3 sequences. Sequences were obtained from blood T cells: a sorted CD56 or NKG2C T cell subset, CD4+ or CD8+ T cells, or bulk PBMC T cells (not recorded which). The receptors come from a woman between 50 and 59 years old in good health.

The gene calls are TRBV29-1 and TRBJ2-3; lacking DNA, the TRBD1 call made by TCRdb goes unchecked. Germline values: CDR1 SQVTM, CDR2 ANQGSEA. The CDR3 loop spans 13 amino acids. The CDR3 reads CSSRRASTDTQYF.

The V call is TRBV12-3 or TRBV12-4, the J call TRBJ2-1; without DNA, the TCRdb call of TRBD2 cannot be checked. This CDR3 is built from 15 residues. CDR3 protein: CASTSDSSSYNEQFF.

The CDR3 protein is CASNDSPNQPQHF. This chain joins TRBV12-3 or TRBV12-4 and TRBJ1-5; lacking DNA, the TRBD1 call made by TCRdb goes unchecked. The CDR3 has 13 amino acids.

J is TRBJ2-2 and V is TRBV7-2; TCRdb proposes TRBD2, but this gene call is untestable without DNA. Germline CDR1 and CDR2: SGHTA and FQGNSA. The CDR3 totals 16 residues. The CDR3 reads CASSPSTGRSTGELFF.

The genes are TRBV11-1 and TRBJ1-1; checking the TCRdb D call of TRBD1 is not possible without DNA. This CDR3 contains 16 residues. Germline CDR1 is SGHAT and CDR2 is FQDESV (reference sequence). The CDR3 spells CASSSVSGQGGTEAFF. The complete variable domain, with remaining parts taken from reference TRBV11-1 and TRBJ1-1, reads EAEVAQSPRYKITEKSQAVAFWCDPISGHATLYWYRQILGQGPELLVQFQDESVVDDSQLPKDRFSAERLKGVDSTLKIQPAELGDSAMYLCASSSVSGQGGTEAFFGQGTRLTVV.

The genes are TRBV2 and TRBJ1-6. The CDR3 consists of 17 residues. Germline values: CDR1 SNHLY, CDR2 FYNNEI. The CDR3 loop is CASSERQAILNNSPLHF.

CDR3 sequence: CAWSVRGSEDEQYF. The genes are TRBV30 and TRBJ2-7; TCRdb's D gene call, TRBD1, goes unchecked for lack of DNA. The CDR3 is 14 residues long. Germline V gene sequence: CDR1 GTSNPN, CDR2 SVGIG (reference sequence).

V and J are TRBV5-1 and TRBJ2-5; TCRdb's D call, TRBD1, is unchecked because there is no DNA. Germline loops: CDR1 SGHRS, CDR2 YFSETQ. This CDR3 has 13 amino acids. The CDR3 region is CASSRGRGETQYF.

The genes are TRBV6-5 and TRBJ1-5; no DNA is available, so the TRBD1 call from TCRdb remains unchecked. Germline V gene data show CDR1 as MNHEY and CDR2 as SVGAGI. The CDR3 sequence is 16 residues long. The chain's CDR3 is CASSPGRGIGNQPQHF.

The gene calls are TRBV12-3 or TRBV12-4 and TRBJ2-6; there is no DNA to check the TCRdb D call of TRBD2. CDR3 length equals 20 residues. This chain's CDR3 is CASSYGAPARPHSGANVLTF.

V gene TRBV9 combines with J gene TRBJ2-3. CDR1 SGDLS and CDR2 YYNGEE come from the germline V gene. The CDR3 has 15 residues. The chain's CDR3 is CASSLLGWGTDTQYF.

The chain joins TRBV5-1 to TRBJ2-2. The germline gives CDR1 SGHRS, CDR2 YFSETQ. The CDR3 spans 15 residues. CDR3 amino acids: CASSSGQFSSGELFF.

The chain has TRBV5-1 and TRBJ2-1; TCRdb proposes TRBD2, but this gene call is untestable without DNA. Germline V gene sequence: CDR1 SGHRS, CDR2 YFSETQ. This CDR3 spans 16 amino acids. The CDR3 loop reads CASNPTSGKKYNEQFF.

The rearrangement links TRBV7-7 to TRBJ2-3; TCRdb outputs TRBD1, but without DNA this stays unchecked. Germline-derived CDR1 and CDR2 are SSHAT and FNYEAQ (reference sequence). CDR3 size: 14 residues. The CDR3 region is CASSRTGLGDTQYF.

The gene calls are TRBV7-8 and TRBJ1-1; the TCRdb call, TRBD1, lacks DNA for checking. The CDR3 sequence is 13 residues long. CDR1 and CDR2 (germline): SGHVS, FQNEAQ. CDR3 loop: CASSLDRVTEAFF. The full variable domain, with the rest looked up from reference TRBV7-8 and TRBJ1-1, is GAGVSQSPRYKVAKRGQDVALRCDPISGHVSLFWYQQALGQGPEFLTYFQNEAQLDKSGLPSDRFFAERPEGSVSTLKIQRTQQEDSAVYLCASSLDRVTEAFFGQGTRLTVV.

The V call is TRBV12-3 or TRBV12-4, the J call TRBJ2-1; there is no DNA to check the TCRdb D call of TRBD2. This CDR3 has 16 residues. This chain's CDR3 is CASRGPPTIGANEQFF.

The CDR3 sequence is CAWIDSSGGPNTEAFF. The rearrangement joins TRBV30 to TRBJ1-1; TCRdb outputs TRBD1, but without DNA this stays unchecked. Per the germline V gene, CDR1 is GTSNPN and CDR2 is SVGIG (reference sequence). The CDR3 totals 16 residues.

The chain uses TRBV7-8 and TRBJ2-1; TCRdb selects TRBD2, and the lack of DNA leaves this call unchecked. Germline assignment: CDR1 SGHVS and CDR2 FQNEAQ. The CDR3 is made up of 17 amino acids. The CDR3 sequence is CASSVGGLAGLYNEQFF.

The chain recombines TRBV5-5 with TRBJ2-6. The CDR3 runs 16 residues. The germline V gene encodes CDR1 SGHKS and CDR2 YYEKEE (reference sequence). The chain's CDR3 is CASSLEILSGANVLTF.

The J gene is TRBJ2-5, the V gene TRBV3-1; no DNA is available, so the TRBD2 call from TCRdb remains unchecked. The CDR3 runs 13 residues. Germline CDR1 is LGHDT and CDR2 is YNNKEL (reference sequence). This CDR3 reads CASKTSVQETQYF.

V usage is TRBV5-6 and J usage is TRBJ2-1. CDR1 and CDR2 from the germline V gene are SGHDT and YYEEEE. The CDR3 has 16 residues. The CDR3 is CASSPPKGISYNEQFF.

This chain connects TRBV6-6 to TRBJ1-1; TCRdb calls TRBD1, which cannot be checked without DNA. Germline V gene lookup returns CDR1 MNHNY and CDR2 SVGAGI (reference sequence). The CDR3 sequence is 15 residues long. The CDR3 sequence is CASSYSVPRGTEAFF.

This chain links TRBV7-9 with TRBJ2-7; TCRdb's D call of TRBD1 is untestable without DNA. CDR1 and CDR2 (germline): SEHNR, FQNEAQ (reference sequence). CDR3 length equals 16 residues. The CDR3 is CASSRLQGAKSYEQYF.

The chain is built from TRBV15 and TRBJ1-5; TCRdb proposes TRBD1, but this gene call is untestable without DNA. The germline V gene has CDR1 LNHNV and CDR2 YYDKDF (reference sequence). This CDR3 region has 13 residues. CDR3 region: CATSGLRGQPQHF. Full variable domain (remainder filled in from reference TRBV15 and TRBJ1-5): DAMVIQNPRYQVTQFGKPVTLSCSQTLNHNVMYWYQQKSSQAPKLLFHYYDKDFNNEADTPDNFQSRRPNTSFCFLDIRSPGLGDTAMYLCATSGLRGQPQHFGDGTRLSIL.

This chain joins TRBV2 and TRBJ2-1; there is no DNA to check the TCRdb D call of TRBD2. The germline V gene encodes CDR1 SNHLY and CDR2 FYNNEI. There are 14 residues in the CDR3. CDR3 protein: CASSGLAGGYEQFF.

The chain is built from TRBV29-1 and TRBJ2-1; TCRdb's D gene call, TRBD1, goes unchecked for lack of DNA. The germline V gene encodes CDR1 SQVTM and CDR2 ANQGSEA. This CDR3 contains 14 residues. The CDR3 reads CSVGGSLTPNEQFF.

This chain connects TRBV3-1 to TRBJ1-4; TCRdb's assignment of TRBD1 cannot be checked, as there is no DNA. The CDR3 consists of 15 residues. Germline V lookup: CDR1 LGHDT, CDR2 YNNKEL (reference sequence). CDR3 sequence: CASCVSLATNEKLFF.

V is TRBV12-3 or TRBV12-4 and J is TRBJ2-1; TCRdb lists TRBD2, though no DNA is available to test this call. The CDR3 covers 13 residues. The CDR3 loop reads CASSLWREAEQFF.

The chain has TRBV29-1 and TRBJ1-5; TCRdb picks TRBD1, but there is no DNA to check that call. Per germline, CDR1 SQVTM and CDR2 ANQGSEA. The CDR3 runs to 14 residues. CDR3 region: CSVEETGGNQPQHF.